These 23 T cell receptor beta chains share one sample of origin, sequenced in a study of blood T cell repertoires in COVID-19. Here immunoSEQ multiplex PCR was the method, and the copy in TCRdb shows in-frame clones only, minus some. The sample records roughly 290,000 clones, around 87% being singletons. Sample: peripheral blood. All receptors come from a woman aged 50 to 60 who had recovered from COVID-19.

The CDR3 region has the DNA TGTGCCAGTAGTATAGGGGGACAGGGAACCCTTGCTGAGCAGTTCTTC. It is translated as CASSIGGQGTLAEQFF. The rearrangement links TRBV19 to TRBJ2-1; 9 bases fit TRBD1. The germline V gene encodes CDR1 LNHDA and CDR2 SQIVND (reference sequence). This CDR3 is built from 16 residues. V gave up 1 base and J gave up 9 bases; unmatched junction bases: 10. The whole variable domain, filled in from reference TRBV19 and TRBJ2-1, reads DGGITQSPKYLFRKEGQNVTLSCEQNLNHDAMYWYRQDPGQGLRLIYYSQIVNDFQKGDIAEGYSVSREKKESFPLTVTSAQKNPTAFYLCASSIGGQGTLAEQFFGPGTRLTVL.

The rearrangement links TRBV11-3 to TRBJ2-1, with D possibly TRBD1 on 6 matching bases. The germline CDR1 and CDR2 sequences are SGHNT and YENEEA. The CDR3 spans 14 residues. V lost 4 bases and J 7 bases, leaving 14 bases between the germline ends. CDR3 bases: TGTGCCAGCAGCTACCGACAGGTAGGAAATGAGCAGTTCTTC. As protein: CASSYRQVGNEQFF.

This clone has a handful of counts. The chain carries TRBV6-5 and TRBJ2-7; TRBD2 matches at 7 bases. This CDR3 contains 15 residues. V was clipped by 5 bases and J by 0 bases; unmatched bases: 7. Per the germline V gene, CDR1 is MNHEY and CDR2 is SVGAGI. CDR3: CASSRPSGSSYEQYF. The CDR3 DNA reads TGTGCCAGCAGTAGACCTAGCGGCAGCTCCTACGAGCAGTACTTC.

Worth noting for this clone: Other DNA sequences in the sample encode the same CDR3. This rearrangement joins TRBV15 to TRBJ2-3; D perhaps matches TRBD2 (6 bases). The CDR3 spans 15 residues. The ends were cut back, 5 bases at V and 2 bases at J, with 14 bases in the middle. CDR1 and CDR2 (germline): LNHNV, YYDKDF (reference sequence). As DNA, the CDR3 is TGTGCCACCAGCCCCGGGACTCCCTCCACAGATACGCAGTATTTT. Its translation: CATSPGTPSTDTQYF.

This rearrangement joins TRBV19 to TRBJ1-5; D remains ambiguous. V lost 5 bases and J 2 bases, leaving 13 bases between the germline ends. The CDR3 totals 15 residues. Germline CDR1 and CDR2: LNHDA and SQIVND (reference sequence). CDR3 nucleotides: TGTGCCAGTAGTGTCGGTCCGTTAGGCAATCAGCCCCAGCATTTT. Protein sequence: CASSVGPLGNQPQHF.

V gene TRBV21-1 combines with J gene TRBJ1-5; the table's D gene call, TRBD1, was not cross checked with the DNA. TRBV21-1 is an annotated pseudogene. The CDR3 totals 16 residues. CDR3 in amino acids: CASSKEEDRGNQPQHF. In nucleotides, the CDR3 is TGTGCCAGCAGCAAAGAGGAAGACAGGGGCAATCAGCCCCAGCATTTT.

The chain has TRBV7-2 and TRBJ2-7; TRBD2 aligns across 14 bases. V was clipped by 5 bases and J by 5 bases; unmatched bases: 5. The CDR3 runs to 15 residues. Looked up from germline, CDR1 is SGHTA and CDR2 is FQGNSA. Written as DNA, the CDR3 is TGTGCCAGCAGCCCGACTAGCGGGAGGGCCCACGAGCAGTACTTC. It translates to CASSPTSGRAHEQYF.

The chain couples TRBV5-1 to TRBJ2-5; D possibly corresponds to TRBD1 (6 bases). Germline lookup yields CDR1 SGHRS and CDR2 YFSETQ. This CDR3 contains 12 residues. Trimming pared 4 bases from V and 5 bases from J, leaving 9 bases between. The CDR3 nucleotides read TGCGCCAGCAGCCCCGACAGGGAGACCCAGTACTTC. This sequence encodes CASSPDRETQYF.

The rearrangement links TRBV7-2 to TRBJ2-7; 13 bases map to TRBD2. The V gene end was trimmed by 4 bases and the J gene end by 5 bases; junction bases not matched to a gene: 2. This CDR3 spans 14 amino acids. Germline values: CDR1 SGHTA, CDR2 FQGNSA. CDR3 DNA sequence: TGTGCCAGCAGCTGGGGGACTAGCGGGAACGAGCAGTACTTC. The encoded protein is CASSWGTSGNEQYF.

This clone has a single count. This chain connects TRBV24-1 to TRBJ2-1; no reliable D call. Looked up from germline, CDR1 is KGHDR and CDR2 is SFDVKD. V lost 5 bases and J lost 4, with 8 bases in between. This CDR3 has 13 residues. CDR3 coding DNA: TGTGCCACCAGTGCAGGTTTTTACAATGAGCAGTTCTTC. Its protein product is CATSAGFYNEQFF.

This clone came up a few times. This rearrangement joins TRBV15 to TRBJ1-1, with D unclear. V was shortened by 5 bases and J by 1 base, with 8 bases between the two germline ends. CDR1 LNHNV and CDR2 YYDKDF come from the germline V gene (reference sequence). CDR3 length: 13 residues. The CDR3 protein is CATSLAENTEAFF. CDR3 in DNA: TGTGCCACCAGCCTGGCGGAGAACACTGAAGCTTTCTTT.

The chain carries TRBV7-3 and TRBJ1-6; no clear D. CDR3 size: 14 residues. Germline V lookup: CDR1 SGHTA, CDR2 FQGTGA. The V end lost 5 bases, the J end lost 5 bases, and 10 bases lay between the germline ends. In nucleotides, the CDR3 is TGTGCCAGCAGCCTGGGCGGGGATAATTCACCCCTCCACTTT. It is translated as CASSLGGDNSPLHF.

The chain carries TRBV28 and TRBJ2-7; no clear D gene. V was pared by 5 bases and J by 3 bases, with 8 bases between. From germline, CDR1 is MDHEN and CDR2 SYDVKM. The CDR3 has 12 residues. CDR3 sequence: CASSALSYEQYF. DNA of the CDR3: TGTGCCAGCAGTGCGTTGAGCTACGAGCAGTACTTC.

J is TRBJ2-3 and V is TRBV5-6, with 8 bases matching TRBD2. J was trimmed by 2 bases and V by 0 bases; bases with no gene match: 8. The CDR3 contains 17 residues. Looked up from germline, CDR1 is SGHDT and CDR2 is YYEEEE. For the CDR3, the DNA is TGTGCCAGCAGCTTGGTGGCGGGTAGCGGGGACACAGATACGCAGTATTTT. Its protein product is CASSLVAGSGDTDTQYF.

This rearrangement joins TRBV30 to TRBJ1-2, with D hard to call. The CDR3 extends over 12 amino acids. Germline CDR1 is GTSNPN and CDR2 is SVGIG (reference sequence). This chain's CDR3 is CVSLKNEYGYTF. DNA of the CDR3: TGTGTTTCACTCAAAAACGAATATGGCTACACCTTC. Variable domain in full (rest from reference TRBV30 and TRBJ1-2): SQTIHQWPATLVQPVGSPLSLECTVEGTSNPNLYWYRQAAGRGLQLLFYSVGIGQISSEVPQNLSASRPQDRQFILSSKKLLLSDSGFYLCVSLKNEYGYTFGSGTRLTVV.

The V call is TRBV7-2, the J call TRBJ2-7, with a weak D call TRBD1 (5 bases). Germline V gene data show CDR1 as SGHTA and CDR2 as FQGNSA. Trimming stripped 2 bases from V and 3 bases from J, with 14 bases between. The CDR3 spans 15 residues. CDR3 nucleotide sequence: TGTGCCAGCAGCTTAAATGGGGCCGGCCTCTACGAGCAGTACTTC. Protein: CASSLNGAGLYEQYF.

CDR3 sequence reads: CAISDTLSGVEQFF. The CDR3 DNA is TGTGCCATCAGTGATACGCTCTCCGGGGTTGAGCAGTTCTTC. The chain links TRBV10-3 to TRBJ2-1, with a tentative D call TRBD2 (5 bases). Trimming removed 3 bases from V and 9 bases from J, with 15 bases in between. The CDR3 length is 14 residues. CDR1 and CDR2 from the germline V gene are ENHRY and SYGVKD.

The chain links TRBV30 to TRBJ1-1; the match to TRBD1 covers 7 bases. The CDR3 consists of 13 residues. Germline CDR1 and CDR2: GTSNPN and SVGIG (reference sequence). V shed 3 bases, J shed 4 bases, and the junction held 5 bases outside the gene matches. The CDR3 region is CAWSTGVITEAFF. In nucleotides, the CDR3 is TGTGCCTGGAGCACAGGGGTCATCACTGAAGCTTTCTTT.

The V and J genes are TRBV9 and TRBJ1-1; TRBD1 might be the D (6 bases). CDR1 and CDR2 (germline): SGDLS, YYNGEE. The CDR3 sequence is 13 residues long. Trimming removed 4 bases from V and 3 bases from J, with 10 bases in between. In nucleotides, the CDR3 is TGTGCCAGCAGCCAAGGGGGGGACACTGAAGCTTTCTTT. Protein: CASSQGGDTEAFF.

The chain carries TRBV10-3 and TRBJ2-3, with TRBD2 identical over 7 bases. Germline V gives CDR1 ENHRY, CDR2 SYGVKD. The V gene end was trimmed by 4 bases and the J gene end by 4 bases; junction bases not matched to a gene: 5. This CDR3 region has 14 residues. CDR3 sequence (DNA): TGTGCCATCAGTGCAACTAGCGATTCAGATACGCAGTATTTT. This sequence encodes CAISATSDSDTQYF.

This clone was found a few times. The chain joins TRBV7-2 to TRBJ2-7, with 7 nucleotides matching TRBD2. Trimming took 2 bases from V and 4 from J; bases not matched to a gene: 8. In germline, CDR1 is SGHTA, CDR2 FQGNSA. The CDR3 extends over 15 amino acids. The CDR3 DNA reads TGTGCCAGCAGCTTATACGGCGGGAGTGTATACGAGCAGTACTTC. Protein product: CASSLYGGSVYEQYF. Filled out from reference TRBV7-2 and TRBJ2-7, the complete variable domain reads GAGVSQSPSNKVTEKGKDVELRCDPISGHTALYWYRQSLGQGLEFLIYFQGNSAPDKSGLPSDRFSAERTGGSVSTLTIQRTQQEDSAVYLCASSLYGGSVYEQYFGPGTRLTVT.

The CDR3 nucleotides read TGTGCCAGCAGCTCCGGGTCCGACAGATCCTACGAGCAGTACTTC. Protein product: CASSSGSDRSYEQYF. The genes are TRBV7-9 and TRBJ2-7; tentative D call: TRBD1 (5 bases). Germline V gene data show CDR1 as SEHNR and CDR2 as FQNEAQ (reference sequence). The CDR3 has 15 residues. Trimming pared 4 bases from V and 1 base from J, leaving 14 bases between. The full variable domain, in which reference TRBV7-9 and TRBJ2-7 provide the parts outside the CDR3, is DTGVSQNPRHKITKRGQNVTFRCDPISEHNRLYWYRQTLGQGPEFLTYFQNEAQLEKSRLLSDRFSAERPKGSFSTLEIQRTEQGDSAMYLCASSSGSDRSYEQYFGPGTRLTVT.

The chain has TRBV27 and TRBJ2-7, with D perhaps matching TRBD2 (6 bases). V was trimmed by 6 bases and J by 7 bases, leaving 25 bases between them. Germline assignment: CDR1 MNHEY and CDR2 SMNVEV (reference sequence). The CDR3 extends over 16 amino acids. In DNA form, the CDR3 reads TGTGCCAGCAGACCGCACCCGACCCGGGGGAGCCGGGAGCAGTACTTC. Its protein product is CASRPHPTRGSREQYF.